One sample yielded the 20 T cell receptor beta chains listed below, sequenced in a study of CD8+ T cells in alopecia areata. As the sequencing template, cDNA was produced by extracting RNA and reverse transcribing it. Repertoires were generated with immunoSEQ multiplex PCR, while TCRdb's copy carries only in-frame clones and drops some. The repertoire holds hundreds of thousands of clones, with under 80% as singletons. The source was CD4+ T cells sorted from blood, collected at week 0. The receptor set was obtained from a human donor with alopecia areata.

This sequence joins TRBV25-1 and TRBJ2-7, with 9 bases fitting TRBD1. The CDR3 totals 16 residues. J gave up 3 bases and V 3 bases, and 9 bases lay outside the gene matches. CDR1 and CDR2 from the germline V gene are MGHDK and SYGVNS. CDR3 nucleotides: TGTGCCAGCAGTGATCGCCGGACAGGGGTGAGCTACGAGCAGTACTTC. This gives the protein CASSDRRTGVSYEQYF.

The chain couples TRBV15 to TRBJ2-3; TRBD2 matches at 10 bases. Looked up from germline, CDR1 is LNHNV and CDR2 is YYDKDF (reference sequence). This CDR3 has 15 residues. With 1 base clipped from V and 8 bases from J, the junction kept 6 bases outside the gene matches. CDR3 sequence: CATSRGLAGVGTQYF. The CDR3 nucleotides are TGTGCCACCAGCAGAGGGCTAGCGGGGGTCGGTACGCAGTATTTT.

A word on this clone: Other DNA sequences of this sample code for an identical CDR3. The chain links TRBV29-1 to TRBJ2-7; D is undetermined. Germline CDR1 and CDR2: SQVTM and ANQGSEA. The CDR3 sequence is 10 residues long. Deletions cut 6 bases from V and 2 bases from J, with 5 bases between. In nucleotides, the CDR3 is TGCAGCGTGGGGACCTACGAGCAGTACTTC. Encoded protein: CSVGTYEQYF.

The chain uses TRBV7-9 and TRBJ2-1, with 10 bases identical to TRBD2. V was clipped by 3 bases and J by 6 bases; unmatched bases: 5. The CDR3 totals 15 residues. The germline CDR1 and CDR2 sequences are SEHNR and FQNEAQ (reference sequence). CDR3 amino acids: CASSFSGGAVNEQFF. CDR3 coding DNA: TGTGCCAGCAGCTTCAGCGGGGGGGCCGTCAATGAGCAGTTCTTC.

The rearrangement uses TRBV11-2 and TRBJ1-4; D possibly corresponds to TRBD1 (6 bases). The CDR3 is made up of 15 amino acids. The V and J ends lost 3 bases and 5 bases respectively, with 13 bases between them. Germline-derived CDR1 and CDR2 are SGHAT and FQNNGV. DNA of the CDR3: TGTGCCAGCAGCTTTGGACAGCTTCGAAATGAAAAACTGTTTTTT. Translated, it gives CASSFGQLRNEKLFF.

The J gene is TRBJ1-2, the V gene TRBV29-1; D call uncertain. Germline CDR1 reads SQVTM; CDR2 reads ANQGSEA. Trimming took off 6 bases at V and 4 bases at J, with 15 bases between the two ends. This CDR3 is 13 amino acids long. Here the CDR3 reads CSVSEARPYGYTF. Written as DNA, the CDR3 is TGCAGCGTCTCCGAGGCAAGACCCTATGGCTACACCTTC.

The chain is built from TRBV30 and TRBJ1-2; D remains ambiguous. Trimming cost V 2 bases and J 8 bases, with 18 bases left between them. Germline V CDR1 and CDR2: GTSNPN, SVGIG (reference sequence). This CDR3 is built from 14 residues. CDR3 coding DNA: TGTGCCTGGAGTCTAAGACCGCGTCGTTGGGGCTACACCTTC. Its translation is CAWSLRPRRWGYTF.

V and J are TRBV14 and TRBJ1-6; no clear D gene. Germline CDR1 reads SGHDN; CDR2 reads FVKESK. Deletions cut 2 bases from V and 10 bases from J, with 12 bases between. This CDR3 is built from 14 residues. The CDR3 here is CASSQPWTGSPLHF. The DNA for the CDR3 is TGTGCCAGCAGCCAACCCTGGACGGGATCACCCCTCCACTTT.

This clone was seen a handful of times. The chain combines TRBV9 with TRBJ2-5, with D possibly being TRBD1 (6 bases). Germline V gene sequence: CDR1 SGDLS, CDR2 YYNGEE. This CDR3 is built from 14 residues. The V end lost 2 bases, the J end lost 2 bases, and 10 bases lay between the germline ends. The CDR3 coding sequence is TGTGCCAGCAGCGTTCACGGACAGCAAGAGACCCAGTACTTC. This translates into CASSVHGQQETQYF.

The chain carries TRBV29-1 and TRBJ2-3; D is unclear. This CDR3 spans 13 amino acids. Germline CDR1 SQVTM, CDR2 ANQGSEA. Trimming shortened V by 3 bases and J by 2 bases, and 9 bases separated the two germline ends. Written as DNA, the CDR3 is TGCAGCGTTGAGGGCAGGAACACAGATACGCAGTATTTT. It encodes CSVEGRNTDTQYF.

This clone was seen a single time. This chain's CDR3 is CASSSRTRQETQYF. CDR3 sequence (DNA): TGTGCCAGCAGCTCCAGGACTAGGCAAGAGACCCAGTACTTC. The chain uses TRBV7-9 and TRBJ2-5; 7 bases match TRBD2. This CDR3 contains 14 residues. V lost 4 bases to trimming and J lost 2 bases; unmatched junction nucleotides: 4. Germline CDR1 reads SEHNR; CDR2 reads FQNEAQ (reference sequence). The full variable domain, rest sourced from reference TRBV7-9 and TRBJ2-5, is DTGVSQNPRHKITKRGQNVTFRCDPISEHNRLYWYRQTLGQGPEFLTYFQNEAQLEKSRLLSDRFSAERPKGSFSTLEIQRTEQGDSAMYLCASSSRTRQETQYFGPGTRLLVL.

About this clone itself: The same CDR3 also results from other DNA sequences found in this sample. V gene TRBV30 combines with J gene TRBJ2-7; D gene unclear. The CDR3 loop spans 11 amino acids. Germline lookup yields CDR1 GTSNPN and CDR2 SVGIG (reference sequence). The ends were cut back, 3 bases at V and 4 bases at J, with 7 bases in the middle. The CDR3 DNA reads as TGTGCCTGGAGCCTTGGTTACGAGCAGTACTTC. Translation gives CAWSLGYEQYF. Full variable domain (outside the CDR3, taken from reference TRBV30 and TRBJ2-7): SQTIHQWPATLVQPVGSPLSLECTVEGTSNPNLYWYRQAAGRGLQLLFYSVGIGQISSEVPQNLSASRPQDRQFILSSKKLLLSDSGFYLCAWSLGYEQYFGPGTRLTVT.

This clone was counted only a few times. J is TRBJ2-3 and V is TRBV7-9, with D tentatively TRBD1 or TRBD2 (6 bases each). The V gene lost 5 bases and the J gene lost 5 bases, with 17 bases spanning the gap. CDR1 is SEHNR, CDR2 FQNEAQ, per germline (reference sequence). This CDR3 has 15 residues. The CDR3 region has the DNA TGTGCCAGCAGCGTACTAACGGGGGCCCTAGATACGCAGTATTTT. This translates into CASSVLTGALDTQYF.

V is TRBV7-2 and J is TRBJ2-7; D uncertain. Germline CDR1 reads SGHTA; CDR2 reads FQGNSA. The V gene lost 5 bases and the J gene lost 0 bases, with 11 bases spanning the gap. This CDR3 is 14 amino acids long. The DNA of the CDR3 is TGTGCCAGCAGCCCGGGCTTCGGCTCCTACGAGCAGTACTTC. This translates into CASSPGFGSYEQYF.

In its sample, this clone was seen once. The rearrangement links TRBV4-3 to TRBJ2-5; D is unresolved. The germline gives CDR1 LGHNA, CDR2 YSLEER. The V end lost 0 bases, the J end lost 0 bases, and 14 bases lay between the germline ends. The CDR3 is 17 amino acids. Written as DNA, the CDR3 is TGCGCCAGCAGCCAAGATAAATCGGGCGAGTACCAAGAGACCCAGTACTTC. It codes for CASSQDKSGEYQETQYF.

The chain is built from TRBV5-1 and TRBJ2-1; 13 bases match TRBD2. The CDR3 spans 14 residues. Germline V gene lookup returns CDR1 SGHRS and CDR2 YFSETQ. V lost 3 bases, J lost 12 bases, and 6 bases stayed unmatched. The DNA for the CDR3 is TGCGCCAGCAGCTCCGGACTAGCGGGAGTTTTGCAGTTCTTC. Residues: CASSSGLAGVLQFF. Variable domain in full (rest from reference TRBV5-1 and TRBJ2-1): KAGVTQTPRYLIKTRGQQVTLSCSPISGHRSVSWYQQTPGQGLQFLFEYFSETQRNKGNFPGRFSGRQFSNSRSEMNVSTLELGDSALYLCASSSGLAGVLQFFGPGTRLTVL.

The genes are TRBV9 and TRBJ2-5; perhaps D is TRBD1 or TRBD2 (5 bases each). V lost 0 bases and J lost 6, with 9 bases in between. The germline V gene has CDR1 SGDLS and CDR2 YYNGEE. CDR3 size: 13 residues. The CDR3 protein is CASSVGGAQTQYF. CDR3 sequence (DNA): TGTGCCAGCAGCGTAGGAGGGGCCCAGACCCAGTACTTC. Full variable domain (remainder filled in from reference TRBV9 and TRBJ2-5): DSGVTQTPKHLITATGQRVTLRCSPRSGDLSVYWYQQSLDQGLQFLIQYYNGEERAKGNILERFSAQQFPDLHSELNLSSLELGDSALYFCASSVGGAQTQYFGPGTRLLVL.

This sequence joins TRBV23-1 and TRBJ2-5; 11 bases line up with TRBD2. TRBV23-1 is an open reading frame, and its role is uncertain. The V gene end was trimmed by 4 bases and the J gene end by 1 base; junction bases not matched to a gene: 23. The CDR3 is 22 residues long. In DNA form, the CDR3 reads TGCGCCAGCAGTCCCAATCACCGGGACAGCCGACTAGCGGGGCTATTCCAAGAGACCCAGTACTTC. Translated: CASSPNHRDSRLAGLFQETQYF.

This clone occurred once. The chain uses TRBV29-1 and TRBJ2-1; 7 bases fit TRBD1. The ends lost 6 bases at V and 1 base at J; junction bases unmatched: 6. This CDR3 spans 14 amino acids. Germline values: CDR1 SQVTM, CDR2 ANQGSEA. For the CDR3, the DNA is TGCAGCGTAGCTGGGACAGCATCCTACAATGAGCAGTTCTTC. Its translation: CSVAGTASYNEQFF.

The chain employs TRBV30 and TRBJ2-4; D is perhaps TRBD2 (5 bases). From germline, CDR1 is GTSNPN and CDR2 SVGIG (reference sequence). The CDR3 extends over 15 amino acids. V dropped 2 bases and J dropped 4 bases, with 15 bases sitting between them. CDR3 in DNA: TGTGCCTGGAGTCCGAGGGCTCTGATTAAAAACATTCAGTACTTC. Its protein product is CAWSPRALIKNIQYF.